This TCR beta chain was identified during a study of CD4 T cells in relation to SARS-CoV-2 and coronaviruses. The table came from immunoSEQ multiplex PCR; TCRdb's copy has only in-frame clones and leaves some out. The sample gives about 65,000 clones, over 70% of which show up once; 1.6% is in the top ten. Before the COVID-19 pandemic, during about 2010-2018, CD4+ T cells were taken from unexposed donors. V was clipped by 0 bases and J by 3 bases, with 7 bases between them. Germline V gene data show CDR1 as SGHTA and CDR2 as FQGNSA. The CDR3 consists of 14 residues. The chain links TRBV7-2 to TRBJ2-3; D may be TRBD1 (5 bases). This receptor was identified in a human donor in good health. The sample consisted of memory CD4+ T cells from PBMCs. The CDR3 DNA sequence: TGTGCCAGCAGCTTAGCTGGGGCAACAGATACGCAGTATTTT. It translates to CASSLAGATDTQYF.